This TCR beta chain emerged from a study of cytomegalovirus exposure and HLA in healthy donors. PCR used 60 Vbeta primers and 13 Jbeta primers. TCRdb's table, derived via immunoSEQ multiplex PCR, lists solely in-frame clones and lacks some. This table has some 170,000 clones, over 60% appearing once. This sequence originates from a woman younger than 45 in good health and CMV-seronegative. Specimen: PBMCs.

This chain's CDR3 is CASSSRPETQYF. CDR3 in DNA: TGTGCCAGCAGTTCCCGTCCGGAGACCCAGTACTTC. V and J are TRBV2 and TRBJ2-5; D gene ambiguous. The CDR3 sequence is 12 residues long. With 5 bases removed from V and 5 bases from J, the gap between germline ends came to 9 bases. Germline loops: CDR1 SNHLY, CDR2 FYNNEI.